The following is a TCR beta chain sequence with its context. Repertoires were generated with immunoSEQ multiplex PCR, while TCRdb's copy carries only in-frame clones and drops some. Seen here are 52,000 or so clones, roughly 80% observed once, and the top ten hold about 6.4%. CDR1 is KGHSH and CDR2 is LQKENI in the germline V gene. V lost 5 bases, J lost 6 bases, and 17 bases lay in between. The CDR3 extends over 15 amino acids. This sample is drawn from a study of blood T cell repertoires in COVID-19. Study-wide background: Specimens from acute and convalescent COVID-19 originated in the United States, Italy and Spain. T cells, B-cell-depleted T cells, or PBMCs supplied cDNA or gDNA.

The chain uses TRBV18 and TRBJ2-1; possibly TRBD2 for D (6 bases). The sequence came from a human donor in a cohort sampled during active or convalescent COVID-19. The specimen was peripheral blood. DNA for the CDR3: TGTGCCAGCTCATCGGCCCCGGGGGTTTCCAATGAGCAGTTCTTC. Translated, it gives CASSSAPGVSNEQFF. The full variable domain, rest sourced from reference TRBV18 and TRBJ2-1, is NAGVMQNPRHLVRRRGQEARLRCSPMKGHSHVYWYRQLPEEGLKFMVYLQKENIIDESGMPKERFSAEFPKEGPSILRIQQVVRGDSAAYFCASSSAPGVSNEQFFGPGTRLTVL.